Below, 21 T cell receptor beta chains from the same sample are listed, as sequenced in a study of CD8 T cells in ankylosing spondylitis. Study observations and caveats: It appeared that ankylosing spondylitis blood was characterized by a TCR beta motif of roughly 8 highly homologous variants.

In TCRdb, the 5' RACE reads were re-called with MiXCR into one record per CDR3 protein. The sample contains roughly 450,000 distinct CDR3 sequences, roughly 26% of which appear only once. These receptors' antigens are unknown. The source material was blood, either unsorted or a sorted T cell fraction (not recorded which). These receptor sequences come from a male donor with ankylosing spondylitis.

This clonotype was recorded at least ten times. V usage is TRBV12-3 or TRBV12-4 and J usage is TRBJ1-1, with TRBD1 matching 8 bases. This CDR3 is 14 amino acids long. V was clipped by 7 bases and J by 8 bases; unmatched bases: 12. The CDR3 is CASTPRWQGAEAFF. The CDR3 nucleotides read TGTGCCAGCACTCCGAGGTGGCAGGGGGCCGAAGCTTTCTTT.

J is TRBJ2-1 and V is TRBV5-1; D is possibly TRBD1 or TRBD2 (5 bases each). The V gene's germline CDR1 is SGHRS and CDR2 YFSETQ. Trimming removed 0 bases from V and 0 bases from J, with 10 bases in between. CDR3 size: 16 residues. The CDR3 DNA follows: TGCGCCAGCAGCTTGGGAGGGGTGAGCTCCTACAATGAGCAGTTCTTC. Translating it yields CASSLGGVSSYNEQFF.

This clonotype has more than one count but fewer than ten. The chain's CDR3 is CSVVHGGTYEQYF. The CDR3 nucleotides are TGCAGCGTTGTCCATGGGGGGACCTACGAGCAGTACTTC. V is TRBV29-1 and J is TRBJ2-7, with TRBD2 as a possible D gene (6 bases). V dropped 4 bases and J dropped 2 bases, with 12 bases sitting between them. Germline V CDR1 and CDR2: SQVTM, ANQGSEA. CDR3 size: 13 residues.

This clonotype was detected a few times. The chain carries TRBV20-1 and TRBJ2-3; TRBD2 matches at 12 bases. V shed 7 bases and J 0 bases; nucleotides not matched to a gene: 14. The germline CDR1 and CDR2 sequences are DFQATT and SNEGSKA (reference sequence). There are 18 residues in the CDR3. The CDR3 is CSVRVLAGGPGSTDTQYF. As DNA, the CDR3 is TGCAGTGTCAGGGTGCTAGCGGGAGGGCCCGGAAGCACAGATACGCAGTATTTT.

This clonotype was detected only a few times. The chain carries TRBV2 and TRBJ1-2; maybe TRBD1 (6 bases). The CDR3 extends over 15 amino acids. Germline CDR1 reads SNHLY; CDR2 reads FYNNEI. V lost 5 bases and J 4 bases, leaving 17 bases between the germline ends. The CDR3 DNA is TGTGCCAGCAGTAACACAGGGAGCGGTGGCTATGGCTACACCTTC. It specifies CASSNTGSGGYGYTF.

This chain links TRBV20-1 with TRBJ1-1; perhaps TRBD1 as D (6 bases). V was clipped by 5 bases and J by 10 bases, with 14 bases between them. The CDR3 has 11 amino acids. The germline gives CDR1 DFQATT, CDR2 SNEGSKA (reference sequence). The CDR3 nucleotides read TGCAGTGCTGAAAGGACAGTGGGAGCTTTCTTT. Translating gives CSAERTVGAFF.

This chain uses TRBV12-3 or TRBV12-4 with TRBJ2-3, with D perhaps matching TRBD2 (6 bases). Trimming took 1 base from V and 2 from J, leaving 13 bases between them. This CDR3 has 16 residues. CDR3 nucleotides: TGTGCCAGCAGTTTAGATGGTAGCGGATTCACAGATACGCAGTATTTT. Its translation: CASSLDGSGFTDTQYF.

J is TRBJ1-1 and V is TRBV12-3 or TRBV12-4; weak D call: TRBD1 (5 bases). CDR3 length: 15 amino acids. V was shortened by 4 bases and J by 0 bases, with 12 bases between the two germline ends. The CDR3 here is CASSWGRELNTEAFF. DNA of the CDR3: TGTGCCAGCAGTTGGGGCAGGGAGTTGAACACTGAAGCTTTCTTT.

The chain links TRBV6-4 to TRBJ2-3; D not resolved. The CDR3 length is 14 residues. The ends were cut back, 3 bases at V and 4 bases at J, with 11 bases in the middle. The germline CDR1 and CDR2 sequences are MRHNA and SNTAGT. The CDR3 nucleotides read TGTGCCAGCAGTGAAGGGCCCGCGTCAGATACGCAGTATTTT. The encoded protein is CASSEGPASDTQYF.

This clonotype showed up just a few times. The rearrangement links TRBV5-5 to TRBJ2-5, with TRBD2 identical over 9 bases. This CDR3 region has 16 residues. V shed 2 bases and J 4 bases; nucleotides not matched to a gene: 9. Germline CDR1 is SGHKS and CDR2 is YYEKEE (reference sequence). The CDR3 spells CASSFGTSFVPETQYF. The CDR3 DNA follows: TGTGCCAGCAGCTTTGGGACTAGCTTTGTCCCAGAGACCCAGTACTTC.

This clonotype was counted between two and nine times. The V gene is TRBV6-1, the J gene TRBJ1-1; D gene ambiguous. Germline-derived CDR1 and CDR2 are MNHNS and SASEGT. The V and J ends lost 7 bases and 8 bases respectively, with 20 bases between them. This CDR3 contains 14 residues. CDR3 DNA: TGTGCCAGCATACCAACTTGGAGAGCTGGAGAAGCTTTCTTT. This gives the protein CASIPTWRAGEAFF.

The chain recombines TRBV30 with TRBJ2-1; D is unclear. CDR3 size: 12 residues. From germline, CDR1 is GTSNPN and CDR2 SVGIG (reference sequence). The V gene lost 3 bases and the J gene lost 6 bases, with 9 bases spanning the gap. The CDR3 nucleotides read TGTGCCTGGAGGGCGAAGCGCAATGAGCAGTTCTTC. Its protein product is CAWRAKRNEQFF.

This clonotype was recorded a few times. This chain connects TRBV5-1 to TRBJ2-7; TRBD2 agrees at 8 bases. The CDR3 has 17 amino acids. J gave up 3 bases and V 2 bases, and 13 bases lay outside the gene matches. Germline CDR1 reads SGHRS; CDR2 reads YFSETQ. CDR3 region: CASSFTLIAGLDYEQYF. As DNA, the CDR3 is TGCGCCAGCAGCTTTACCTTAATAGCGGGACTTGACTACGAGCAGTACTTC.

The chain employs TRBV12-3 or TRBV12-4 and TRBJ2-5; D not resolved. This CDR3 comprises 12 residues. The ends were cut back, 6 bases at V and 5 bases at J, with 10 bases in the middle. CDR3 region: CASSTTRETQYF. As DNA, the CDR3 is TGTGCCAGCAGCACGACCCGGGAGACCCAGTACTTC.

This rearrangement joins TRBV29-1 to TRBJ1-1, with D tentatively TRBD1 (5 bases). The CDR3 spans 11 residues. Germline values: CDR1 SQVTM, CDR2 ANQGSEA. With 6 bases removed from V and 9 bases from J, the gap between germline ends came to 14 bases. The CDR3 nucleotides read TGCAGCGTCATGCAGGGAACCAAAGCTTTCTTT. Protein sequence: CSVMQGTKAFF. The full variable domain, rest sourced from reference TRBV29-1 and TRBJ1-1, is SAVISQKPSRDICQRGTSLTIQCQVDSQVTMMFWYRQQPGQSLTLIATANQGSEATYESGFVIDKFPISRPNLTFSTLTVSNMSPEDSSIYLCSVMQGTKAFFGQGTRLTVV.

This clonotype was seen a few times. The CDR3 loop reads CASSLGAEATETQYF. The DNA of the CDR3 is TGTGCCAGCAGCTTAGGGGCAGAAGCAACAGAGACCCAGTACTTC. This chain uses TRBV7-9 with TRBJ2-5; D unresolved. This CDR3 has 15 residues. Germline assignment: CDR1 SEHNR and CDR2 FQNEAQ (reference sequence). Trimming left V 1 base short and J 4 bases short, with 13 bases between. Full variable domain (rest looked up from reference TRBV7-9 and TRBJ2-5): DTGVSQNPRHKITKRGQNVTFRCDPISEHNRLYWYRQTLGQGPEFLTYFQNEAQLEKSRLLSDRFSAERPKGSFSTLEIQRTEQGDSAMYLCASSLGAEATETQYFGPGTRLLVL.

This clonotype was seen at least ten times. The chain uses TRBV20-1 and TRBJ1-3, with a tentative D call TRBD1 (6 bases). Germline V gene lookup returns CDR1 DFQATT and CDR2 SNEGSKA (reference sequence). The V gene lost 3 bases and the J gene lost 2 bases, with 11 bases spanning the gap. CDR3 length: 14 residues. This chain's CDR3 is CSASSQGTGNTIYF. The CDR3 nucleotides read TGCAGTGCTAGTTCACAGGGAACTGGAAACACCATATATTTT.

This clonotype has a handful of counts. In DNA form, the CDR3 reads TGTGCCAGCAGTGAACTAGCGGGAGGTTTTGAGCAGTTCTTC. Translating gives CASSELAGGFEQFF. The genes are TRBV12-3 or TRBV12-4 and TRBJ2-1; TRBD2 agrees at 12 bases. The CDR3 extends over 14 amino acids. J was trimmed by 9 bases and V by 5 bases; bases with no gene match: 5.

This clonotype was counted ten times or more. The DNA of the CDR3 is TGTGCCAGCAGCTTAGGGGGGACTAGCAATGAGCAGTTCTTC. Its protein product is CASSLGGTSNEQFF. This chain uses TRBV7-2 with TRBJ2-1; 8 bases map to TRBD2. CDR3 length: 14 residues. J lost 6 bases, V lost 1 base, and 2 bases had no gene match. The V gene's germline CDR1 is SGHTA and CDR2 FQGNSA.

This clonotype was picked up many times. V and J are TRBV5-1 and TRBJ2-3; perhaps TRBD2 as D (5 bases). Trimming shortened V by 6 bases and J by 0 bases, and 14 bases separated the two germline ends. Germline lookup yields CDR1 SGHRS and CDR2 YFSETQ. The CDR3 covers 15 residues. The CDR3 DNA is TGCGCCAGCAACGGAGGCCTCGCTAGCACAGATACGCAGTATTTT. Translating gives CASNGGLASTDTQYF.

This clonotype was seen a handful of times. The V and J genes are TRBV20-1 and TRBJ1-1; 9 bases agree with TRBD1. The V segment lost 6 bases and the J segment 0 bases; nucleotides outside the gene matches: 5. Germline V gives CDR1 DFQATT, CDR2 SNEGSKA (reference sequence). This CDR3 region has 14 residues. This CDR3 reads CSAPRTGVNTEAFF. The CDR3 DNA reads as TGCAGTGCGCCGCGGACAGGGGTGAACACTGAAGCTTTCTTT.